Here is one TCR beta chain with its context. The antigen remains undetermined. CD4+ cell separation produced CD45RA+ naive and CD45RA-negative memory subsets. The CDR3 runs 13 residues. Germline CDR1 and CDR2: SEHNR and FQNEAQ (reference sequence). The V end was cut by 1 base, the J end by 9 bases, with 13 bases between. Roughly 33,000 T cell genomes, or approximately 190 ng DNA, went into the sorted-subset replicate PCRs. The repertoire was sequenced with immunoSEQ multiplex PCR; TCRdb's copy has only in-frame clones and lacks some. This repertoire shows 2 million to 2.5 million clones, 85% to 95% found once; its top ten account for approximately 0.39%. The sample belongs to a study of shared clonotypes between healthy human individuals. Findings of the study overall: Against clonotypes common to all four donors, non-shared ones had lower generation probabilities. Among donors, clonotype sharing was expected to be affected by sequencing depth.

This clonotype was sampled from a man in his late teens or twenties in good health. Some clones in this sample may be carry-over from other donors' samples. Sequencing was performed on naive CD4+ T cells from PBMCs. Stated subset: CD45RA+ positively selected. The V call is TRBV7-9, the J call TRBJ2-7; D possibly corresponds to TRBD1 (6 bases). The CDR3 spells CASSLVQGSAQYF. CDR3 DNA sequence: TGTGCCAGCAGCTTAGTACAGGGTTCGGCGCAGTACTTC.